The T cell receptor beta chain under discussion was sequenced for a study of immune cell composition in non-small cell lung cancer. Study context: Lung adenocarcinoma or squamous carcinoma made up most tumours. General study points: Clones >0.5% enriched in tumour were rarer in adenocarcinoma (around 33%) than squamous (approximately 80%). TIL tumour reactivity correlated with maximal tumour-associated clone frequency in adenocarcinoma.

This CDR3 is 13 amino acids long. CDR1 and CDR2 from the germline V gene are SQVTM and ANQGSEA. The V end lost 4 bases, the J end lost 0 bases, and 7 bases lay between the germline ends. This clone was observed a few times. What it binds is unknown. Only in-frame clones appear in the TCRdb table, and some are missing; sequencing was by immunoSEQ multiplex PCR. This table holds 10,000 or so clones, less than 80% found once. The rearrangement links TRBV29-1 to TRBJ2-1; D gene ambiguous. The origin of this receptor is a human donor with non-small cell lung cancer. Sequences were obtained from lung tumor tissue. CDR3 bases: TGCAGCGTTGGGTACAGCTCCTACAATGAGCAGTTCTTC. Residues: CSVGYSSYNEQFF.